This T cell receptor (beta chain) was recorded in a study of blood T cells in healthy people across ages. CDR1 and CDR2 from the germline V gene are KGHDR and SFDVKD. This CDR3 region has 17 residues. With 5 bases removed from V and 0 bases from J, the gap between germline ends came to 16 bases. Using a J-beta primer mix together with a sample-barcoded 5' primer, a second PCR was run for about 6 to 11 cycles. TCRdb recomputed calls from the 5' RACE reads with MiXCR, one row per CDR3 protein. The table has 1.5 million to 2 million distinct CDR3 sequences, 30% to 35% seen once. Sequenced material: blood. The sequence was obtained from a woman younger than 45 in good health. The V and J genes are TRBV24-1 and TRBJ2-1, with a tentative D call TRBD1 (5 bases). The CDR3 here is CATSGQLSQGSYNEQFF. CDR3 DNA: TGTGCCACCAGTGGTCAACTTTCCCAGGGCTCCTACAATGAGCAGTTCTTC.